This note documents a single TCR beta chain sequence. Its antigen is currently unknown. Profiled with immunoSEQ multiplex PCR; TCRdb holds only in-frame clones, not every one. This table holds 100,000 to 120,000 clones, 80% to 95% found once. This sample is part of a study of siplizumab effects on memory and regulatory T cells. This CDR3 spans 10 amino acids. V lost 7 bases, J lost 6 bases, and 7 bases lay in between. Germline CDR1 is DFQATT and CDR2 is SNEGSKA (reference sequence). Study-wide points: Proliferating siplizumab-cultured Tregs lacked confirmed suppressive function. Naive T cells were seemingly more diverse than memory cells, and major contributions to the alloresponse seemed to be made by them.

The sample was CD4+ T cells sorted from blood. This sequence was found in a human donor in good health. This chain connects TRBV20-1 to TRBJ2-1; D is unclear. The CDR3 region is CSVVVNEQFF. The CDR3 DNA sequence: TGCAGTGTGGTAGTCAATGAGCAGTTCTTC.